Detailed here is one T cell receptor (beta chain). Its cognate antigen has yet to be identified. Per-nucleotide qualities are absent, and no much larger clonotype sits a single base away. These data belong to a study of shared clonotypes between healthy human individuals (dated by TCRdb to the early 2020s). About the full investigation: The cohort comprised a couple of women and a few men aged 18 to 49 years. Per donor, three plates each were used for CD4 naive and CD4 memory, two for CD8 naive, and one for CD8 memory. To estimate repertoire size and how much clonotype sharing occurs between individuals, the study deeply sequenced the blood TCR repertoires of five healthy adults. Libraries were prepared and TCR repertoires were sequenced by different laboratories using diverse techniques, in order to increase sequencing depth and limit assay-specific biases. Per donor, leukapheresis produced somewhere between about 0.94 and 9 billion PBMCs.

Donors were healthy HIV-negative adults with no recently reported acute infections or vaccinations. Every donor was a Caucasian adult residing in Nashville, Tennessee, USA. Magnetic negative selection was used to enrich CD4+ T cells, after which naive cells were positively selected on CD45RA and the negative fraction became the memory subset. After blood collection by leukapheresis, PBMCs were isolated using Ficoll-Histopaque density gradient centrifugation and then cryopreserved in the vapor phase of liquid nitrogen. Analytical flow cytometry was used to check the purity and quantity of each magnetically sorted T cell population. Each sorted fraction had its genomic DNA isolated and then quantified by UV absorbance on a Nanodrop 2000c. What the research found in general, with its limitations: Because the study included a small number of donors, the genetic and exposure-history diversity represented was limited. Incomplete sequencing was indicated by rarefaction of sorted-subset datasets, despite the large sequencing depth. Compared with non-shared clonotypes, clonotypes shared by all four sorted-subset donors had higher generation probabilities. Sampling was limited to blood, and TCR repertoires in tissue likely differ from TCR repertoires in blood. Naive subsets generally had larger estimated clonotype richness than memory subsets did. Sharing across a few donors was observed for around 4.8% of naive CD4, over 3% of naive CD8, 2% to 2.5% of memory CD4, and roughly 0.4% of memory CD8 clonotypes. Based on pairwise subsampling, the degree of clonotype sharing among donors was expected to be affected by sequencing depth.

TCR CDR3 regions were amplified from genomic DNA by multiplex PCR using the deep immunoSEQ assay. For each cell subset, the extracted genomic DNA was distributed evenly across all wells of several immunoSEQ 96-well plates, and each plate served as one replicate. For sorted subsets, 150 to 250 ng of genomic DNA, equivalent to roughly 33,000 T cell genomes, went into each replicate PCR. Purified libraries were quantified with a Qubit 3.0 fluorometer, sized on a Bioanalyzer 2100, and re-quantified with the KAPA Library Quantification kit. Every immunoSEQ 96-well plate was sequenced on a separate single-read 150-cycle Illumina NextSeq 550 flow cell. The original methods were these. Because only junctional sequences without quality scores were contained in the immunoSEQ output, filtering matching that applied to full-length reads could not be performed. To assign V/J genes and CDR3, sequences were annotated using PyIR, a Python wrapper for IgBLAST v1.9, with IMGT germline references. Reads were removed for weak V/J assignments (E-value above 1e-6), missing CDR3, stop codons, out-of-frame junctions, or ambiguous translated residues. A V3J clonotype was defined by an identical inferred V gene, J gene, and CDR3 amino acid sequence. Percentage overlap between repertoires was computed as shared unique clonotypes divided by the size of the smaller repertoire. Repertoire richness was assessed with RTK rarefaction, the Chao1 estimator, and Recon v2.1 estimates of unobserved clonotypes. For all TCRbeta clonotypes obtained by the gDNA method from a handful of donors, generation probabilities were computed with OLGA. What TCRdb holds here is the immuneACCESS table cut down to in-frame rearrangements. Part of the clones is not present; checked against another copy, under half of the missing clones reflect an unresolved V gene, and the others are unexplained. V and J calls and clone size follow that table, whereas D and trimming were derived from the DNA. The sample records 500,000 to 550,000 clones, roughly 95% of which are singletons. In total, the top ten clones hold 0.064% of the sample.

The germline V gene specifies SGHTS as CDR1 and YDEGEE as CDR2. V trim: 2 bases; J trim: 0 bases; unmatched bases: 2. Its CDR3 holds 15 amino acids, cysteine through phenylalanine. Here the CDR3 DNA is all that survives: 45 bases in frame from base 1. The rearranged chain carries TRBV5-8 and TRBJ2-3, with 8 bases aligning to TRBD1. The clonotype comes from a woman under 40 in good health. Input material: naive CD4+ T cells sorted from blood. This sample's cell subset or site label indicates: CD45RA+ positively selected. CDR3 sequence: CASSFRQGSTDTQYF. The nucleotide sequence reads as follows: TGTGCCAGCAGCTTCCGACAGGGGAGCACAGATACGCAGTATTTT. Here the CDR3 is joined to the reference TRBV5-8 and TRBJ2-3 genes, and the full variable domain is: EAGVTQSPTHLIKTRGQQATLRCSPISGHTSVYWYQQALGLGLQFLLWYDEGEERNRGNFPPRFSGRQFPNYSSELNVNALELEDSALYLCASSFRQGSTDTQYFGPGTRLTVL.